This record covers a single T cell receptor (beta chain). The CDR3 runs to 15 residues. CDR1 is SGHRS, CDR2 YFSETQ, per germline. The junction had 9 bases not matched to a gene; V was cut back by 6 bases and J by 7 bases. Sequencing libraries for TCR beta were prepared with iRepertoire HTBI primers and Arm-PCR of CDR3 regions. TCRdb passed the multiplex PCR reads through MiXCR, listing each CDR3 protein once. The table includes about 300,000 distinct CDR3 sequences, about 20% detected once. This sample is drawn from a study of regulatory T cells in long-lasting Graves disease. Time point meaning: newly diagnosed GD, antithyroid drugs for less than 3 months. There was RNA extracted from PBMCs, and the TCR library was made from it. Each patient gave approximately 9.6 milliliters of EDTA-anticoagulated peripheral blood.

The rearrangement links TRBV5-1 to TRBJ2-2, with TRBD2 matching 10 bases. This clonotype originated in a female donor with Graves disease. The sequenced sample was peripheral blood mononuclear cells (PBMCs), obtained at new diagnosis, from a patient treated with antithyroid drugs. The CDR3 coding sequence is TGCGCCAGCATGGAGCTAGCGGGAGCCGACGGGGAGCTGTTTTTT. Residues: CASMELAGADGELFF. The entire variable domain, with the rest obtained from reference TRBV5-1 and TRBJ2-2, is as follows: KAGVTQTPRYLIKTRGQQVTLSCSPISGHRSVSWYQQTPGQGLQFLFEYFSETQRNKGNFPGRFSGRQFSNSRSEMNVSTLELGDSALYLCASMELAGADGELFFGEGSRLTVL.